The 30 T cell receptor beta chains below come from one sample, sequenced in a study of shared clonotypes between healthy human individuals. Measured with immunoSEQ multiplex PCR; TCRdb has only the in-frame clones, and not every one. In the table there are 200,000 to 250,000 clones, just over 65% of which are singletons. Sequences were obtained from memory CD4+ T cells sorted from blood. As to subset: CD45RA-negative fraction. The receptors here all came from a man aged 25 to 40 in good health.

Only one count was recorded for this clone. This sequence joins TRBV7-2 and TRBJ2-4; TRBD1 might be the D (5 bases). Germline V gene sequence: CDR1 SGHTA, CDR2 FQGNSA. V dropped 5 bases and J dropped 14 bases, with 19 bases sitting between them. This CDR3 has 13 amino acids. The chain's CDR3 is CASSQYRTNMKYF. CDR3 bases: TGTGCCAGCAGCCAGTATCGGACAAATATGAAGTACTTC. Full variable domain (remainder filled in from reference TRBV7-2 and TRBJ2-4): GAGVSQSPSNKVTEKGKDVELRCDPISGHTALYWYRQSLGQGLEFLIYFQGNSAPDKSGLPSDRFSAERTGGSVSTLTIQRTQQEDSAVYLCASSQYRTNMKYFGAGTRLSVL.

The chain joins TRBV5-4 to TRBJ2-1; 12 bases line up with TRBD2. The length of the CDR3 is 15 residues. The germline gives CDR1 SGHNT, CDR2 YYREEE (reference sequence). J was trimmed by 9 bases and V by 0 bases; bases with no gene match: 4. The DNA of the CDR3 is TGTGCCAGCAGCTTGGCCCCTAGCGGGAGGGTTGAGCAGTTCTTC. Translating it yields CASSLAPSGRVEQFF.

The chain links TRBV7-9 to TRBJ2-2; tentatively, D is TRBD2 (5 bases). Trimming pared 7 bases from V and 7 bases from J, leaving 22 bases between. The germline V gene encodes CDR1 SEHNR and CDR2 FQNEAQ (reference sequence). This CDR3 spans 16 amino acids. The CDR3 protein is CASTHFPRRASGELFF. The CDR3 DNA is TGTGCCAGCACCCATTTCCCCAGGCGGGCAAGCGGGGAGCTGTTTTTT.

The chain links TRBV11-2 to TRBJ2-2, with TRBD1 identical over 7 bases. Germline CDR1 is SGHAT and CDR2 is FQNNGV. The CDR3 loop spans 13 amino acids. The V segment lost 6 bases and the J segment 9 bases; nucleotides outside the gene matches: 7. CDR3 DNA sequence: TGTGCCAGCAGATCGACAGGGTTGAGGGAGCTGTTTTTT. Amino acids: CASRSTGLRELFF.

This clone was seen a few times. V gene TRBV6-1 combines with J gene TRBJ2-7; D is unresolved. With 4 bases removed from V and 0 bases from J, the gap between germline ends came to 13 bases. Germline V gene data show CDR1 as MNHNS and CDR2 as SASEGT. CDR3 length: 15 amino acids. The DNA for the CDR3 is TGTGCCAGCAGTGGCTACGGCCAGTCCTCCTACGAGCAGTACTTC. Its protein product is CASSGYGQSSYEQYF.

The J gene is TRBJ2-3, the V gene TRBV7-2; 7 positions agree with TRBD2. V shed 5 bases and J 9 bases; nucleotides not matched to a gene: 5. Germline-derived CDR1 and CDR2 are SGHTA and FQGNSA. The CDR3 loop spans 12 amino acids. The CDR3 region has the DNA TGTGCCAGCAGCGTTAGCGGGCCGACGCAGTATTTT. Translated, it gives CASSVSGPTQYF.

The CDR3 spells CASSTWHEQYF. For the CDR3, the DNA is TGTGCCAGCAGCACATGGCACGAGCAGTACTTC. The chain is built from TRBV28 and TRBJ2-7; D uncertain. This CDR3 region has 11 residues. CDR1 and CDR2 (germline): MDHEN, SYDVKM. Trimming cost V 6 bases and J 5 bases, with 8 bases left between them.

The gene calls are TRBV19 and TRBJ2-3; TRBD2 agrees at 9 bases. CDR1 is LNHDA, CDR2 SQIVND, per germline (reference sequence). The CDR3 runs to 16 residues. With 8 bases clipped from V and 6 bases from J, the junction kept 15 bases outside the gene matches. This CDR3 is CASASPGLASGDTQYF. CDR3 coding DNA: TGTGCCAGTGCCTCGCCGGGACTAGCCTCAGGGGATACGCAGTATTTT.

A remark on this clone: With a much larger clone just one base away, this may be a read error. The chain links TRBV25-1 to TRBJ2-6, with D unclear. The CDR3 is made up of 13 amino acids. Trimming shortened V by 7 bases and J by 0 bases, and 4 bases separated the two germline ends. Per germline, CDR1 MGHDK and CDR2 SYGVNS. The CDR3 DNA follows: TGTGCCAGCACGGGCTCTGGGGCCAACGTCCTGACTTTC. Translated, it gives CASTGSGANVLTF.

The V call is TRBV19, the J call TRBJ1-1; tentatively, D is TRBD1 (6 bases). Germline values: CDR1 LNHDA, CDR2 SQIVND (reference sequence). Trimming cost V 5 bases and J 4 bases, with 11 bases left between them. The CDR3 spans 13 residues. This chain's CDR3 is CASSQGWSTEAFF. The CDR3 DNA reads TGTGCCAGTAGTCAGGGGTGGAGCACTGAAGCTTTCTTT. The full variable domain, in which reference TRBV19 and TRBJ1-1 provide the parts outside the CDR3, is DGGITQSPKYLFRKEGQNVTLSCEQNLNHDAMYWYRQDPGQGLRLIYYSQIVNDFQKGDIAEGYSVSREKKESFPLTVTSAQKNPTAFYLCASSQGWSTEAFFGQGTRLTVV.

The CDR3 nucleotides read TGTGCCAGCAGCCCTGGGACTAGCGGGAGTTATTGGTACTTC. Its translation: CASSPGTSGSYWYF. The J gene is TRBJ2-7, the V gene TRBV7-3; 14 nucleotides match TRBD2. J lost 12 bases, V lost 5 bases, and 9 bases had no gene match. This CDR3 has 14 amino acids. Germline V gene data show CDR1 as SGHTA and CDR2 as FQGTGA.

V is TRBV28 and J is TRBJ2-6, with D possibly matching TRBD1 (6 bases). Germline CDR1 and CDR2: MDHEN and SYDVKM. Trimming pared 6 bases from V and 1 base from J, leaving 10 bases between. The CDR3 runs to 15 residues. The CDR3 reads CASRTQGSGANVLTF. As DNA, the CDR3 is TGTGCCAGCAGGACACAGGGATCTGGGGCCAACGTCCTGACTTTC. Together with reference TRBV28 and TRBJ2-6, the CDR3 gives the full variable domain: DVKVTQSSRYLVKRTGEKVFLECVQDMDHENMFWYRQDPGLGLRLIYFSYDVKMKEKGDIPEGYSVSREKKERFSLILESASTNQTSMYLCASRTQGSGANVLTFGAGSRLTVL.

The V call is TRBV11-2, the J call TRBJ2-7; D is uncertain. Trimming removed 1 base from V and 0 bases from J, with 10 bases in between. The germline CDR1 and CDR2 sequences are SGHAT and FQNNGV. The CDR3 loop spans 15 amino acids. In DNA, the CDR3 is TGTGCCAGCAGCTTAGCGGGTCTGAGCTCCTACGAGCAGTACTTC. It yields the protein CASSLAGLSSYEQYF.

The gene calls are TRBV6-5 and TRBJ2-7, with TRBD2 identical over 9 bases. Germline lookup yields CDR1 MNHEY and CDR2 SVGAGI. Trimming at V came to 2 bases and at J to 2 bases, leaving 1 base not matched to a gene. The CDR3 spans 14 residues. The DNA of the CDR3 is TGTGCCAGCAGTTACCTAGCGGGACCCTACGAGCAGTACTTC. Protein: CASSYLAGPYEQYF.

This chain uses TRBV7-2 with TRBJ2-7; TRBD2 agrees at 15 bases. This CDR3 contains 18 residues. V was pared by 3 bases and J by 0 bases, with 6 bases of the junction left unmatched. Germline CDR1 is SGHTA and CDR2 is FQGNSA. The CDR3 sequence is CASSFMRTSGRVSYEQYF. The CDR3 DNA reads as TGTGCCAGCAGCTTCATGCGGACTAGCGGGAGGGTCTCCTACGAGCAGTACTTC.

The CDR3 here is CASSSDPSWRRKTYNEQFF. CDR3 nucleotides: TGTGCCAGCAGCTCGGACCCTAGCTGGAGGCGAAAAACCTACAATGAGCAGTTCTTC. This sequence joins TRBV7-6 and TRBJ2-1, with D possibly TRBD2 on 5 matching bases. The ends were cut back, 4 bases at V and 2 bases at J, with 24 bases in the middle. CDR1 is SGHVS, CDR2 FNYEAQ, per germline. CDR3 size: 19 residues.

V usage is TRBV11-3 and J usage is TRBJ1-5; D call uncertain. The CDR3 is made up of 14 amino acids. Germline V gene lookup returns CDR1 SGHNT and CDR2 YENEEA. Deletions cut 5 bases from V and 2 bases from J, with 10 bases between. CDR3 sequence reads: CASSPGSRNQPQHF. CDR3 coding DNA: TGTGCCAGCAGCCCCGGTTCACGCAATCAGCCCCAGCATTTT.

The genes are TRBV6-1 and TRBJ1-2; the D gene is possibly TRBD1 (5 bases). Germline V gene lookup returns CDR1 MNHNS and CDR2 SASEGT. This CDR3 has 12 residues. V was shortened by 8 bases and J by 2 bases, with 9 bases between the two germline ends. CDR3 bases: TGTGCCAGCCAGGGACCAAACTATGGCTACACCTTC. Translating gives CASQGPNYGYTF.

V is TRBV19 and J is TRBJ2-5, with 8 bases lining up with TRBD2. This CDR3 has 17 residues. V gave up 0 bases and J gave up 5 bases; unmatched junction bases: 11. Germline V gene data show CDR1 as LNHDA and CDR2 as SQIVND (reference sequence). This chain's CDR3 is CASSIDLFAGGDETQYF. CDR3 in DNA: TGTGCCAGTAGTATAGATCTATTCGCGGGAGGTGACGAGACCCAGTACTTC.

The chain recombines TRBV6-5 with TRBJ1-3; D is unclear. Germline V gives CDR1 MNHEY, CDR2 SVGAGI. Trimming removed 8 bases at V and 4 bases at J, with 9 bases between. This CDR3 comprises 12 residues. The chain's CDR3 is CASGRSGNTIYF. The CDR3 DNA follows: TGTGCCAGCGGGAGATCGGGAAACACCATATATTTT.

V usage is TRBV11-3 and J usage is TRBJ2-7; 8 bases agree with TRBD1. V shed 5 bases, J shed 7 bases, and the junction held 13 bases outside the gene matches. The CDR3 consists of 15 residues. CDR1 is SGHNT, CDR2 YENEEA, per germline. The CDR3 protein is CASSRTGQGSGEQYF. The CDR3 bases are TGTGCCAGCAGCCGTACAGGACAGGGCTCGGGGGAGCAGTACTTC. Drawing the rest from reference TRBV11-3 and TRBJ2-7, the complete variable domain is EAGVVQSPRYKIIEKKQPVAFWCNPISGHNTLYWYLQNLGQGPELLIRYENEEAVDDSQLPKDRFSAERLKGVDSTLKIQPAELGDSAVYLCASSRTGQGSGEQYFGPGTRLTVT.

The chain uses TRBV28 and TRBJ2-1; unclear D gene. CDR1 is MDHEN and CDR2 is SYDVKM in the germline V gene. V was shortened by 2 bases and J by 3 bases, with 11 bases between the two germline ends. This CDR3 comprises 15 residues. CDR3 coding DNA: TGTGCCAGCAGTTTAACGGATGCCTACTACAATGAGCAGTTCTTC. Amino acids: CASSLTDAYYNEQFF.

This clone was found once. The V gene is TRBV5-4, the J gene TRBJ1-1; D is unresolved. V lost 2 bases, J lost 0 bases, and 11 bases lay in between. The CDR3 extends over 15 amino acids. Germline lookup yields CDR1 SGHNT and CDR2 YYREEE (reference sequence). This chain's CDR3 is CASSLKNTMNTEAFF. Here the CDR3 DNA reads TGTGCCAGCAGCTTAAAAAACACAATGAACACTGAAGCTTTCTTT.

This rearrangement joins TRBV5-6 to TRBJ2-1; D gene unclear. Trimming removed 3 bases from V and 5 bases from J, with 15 bases in between. This CDR3 spans 15 amino acids. CDR1 and CDR2 from the germline V gene are SGHDT and YYEEEE. In DNA form, the CDR3 reads TGTGCCAGCAGCTATCAAGACATACCAGACAATGAGCAGTTCTTC. Protein: CASSYQDIPDNEQFF.

This chain connects TRBV19 to TRBJ1-1; D is undetermined. Trimming pared 7 bases from V and 0 bases from J, leaving 12 bases between. The germline V gene encodes CDR1 LNHDA and CDR2 SQIVND (reference sequence). The CDR3 runs 14 residues. The CDR3 loop is CASTTPDVNTEAFF. The CDR3 DNA reads TGTGCCAGTACAACACCTGATGTGAACACTGAAGCTTTCTTT.

This clone has only a few counts. The J gene is TRBJ2-4, the V gene TRBV27; 7 bases fit TRBD1. V lost 5 bases to trimming and J lost 6 bases; unmatched junction nucleotides: 10. The germline V gene has CDR1 MNHEY and CDR2 SMNVEV (reference sequence). The CDR3 loop spans 15 amino acids. CDR3 coding DNA: TGTGCCAGCAGTCAGACCCCAGGGGGAAGAAACATTCAGTACTTC. Protein sequence: CASSQTPGGRNIQYF.

CDR3 region: CASRRTGGNGELFF. The CDR3 nucleotides are TGTGCCAGTAGAAGGACAGGGGGCAACGGGGAGCTGTTTTTT. The chain uses TRBV19 and TRBJ2-2, with 11 bases that match TRBD1. Trimming cost V 6 bases and J 7 bases; bases outside gene matches: 4. Germline V gives CDR1 LNHDA, CDR2 SQIVND (reference sequence). The CDR3 covers 14 residues.

The V gene is TRBV2, the J gene TRBJ2-1; 11 positions agree with TRBD2. Losses at the gene ends were 2 bases for V and 3 bases for J; bases not matched to a gene: 9. Germline V gene data show CDR1 as SNHLY and CDR2 as FYNNEI. The CDR3 extends over 18 amino acids. CDR3 bases: TGTGCCAGCAGTGAACTCTCAGTTCTAGCGGGAGGCTACAATGAGCAGTTCTTC. Protein product: CASSELSVLAGGYNEQFF.

This clone came up once. The chain joins TRBV5-5 to TRBJ1-1, with 10 bases identical to TRBD1. V trimming: 4 bases; J trimming: 3 bases; junction bases outside the gene matches: 3. CDR3 length: 14 residues. The germline gives CDR1 SGHKS, CDR2 YYEKEE (reference sequence). CDR3 nucleotides: TGTGCCAGCAGCCAGGGACAGGGGCACACTGAAGCTTTCTTT. Amino acids: CASSQGQGHTEAFF.

Worth noting for this clone: Other DNA sequences in this sample translate to the same CDR3. The V call is TRBV27, the J call TRBJ1-5; D is perhaps TRBD1 (6 bases). The CDR3 contains 13 residues. The germline V gene has CDR1 MNHEY and CDR2 SMNVEV (reference sequence). V lost 4 bases and J 5 bases, leaving 9 bases between the germline ends. The CDR3 sequence is CASSSRGHQPQHF. DNA of the CDR3: TGTGCCAGCAGTTCCAGGGGCCATCAGCCCCAGCATTTT.